The source of this T cell receptor beta chain is a study of T cell changes during pregnancy in multiple sclerosis. Assay used: immunoSEQ multiplex PCR; TCRdb lists only in-frame clones, some missing. The data hold about 20,000 clones, with 89% observed a single time. In germline, CDR1 is LNHDA, CDR2 SQIVND (reference sequence). The CDR3 loop spans 14 amino acids. V lost 6 bases and J lost 4; bases outside the gene matches: 7. The sequencing used CD8+ T cells from peripheral blood mononuclear cells, collected in the second trimester of pregnancy. This sequence was found in a female donor in good health, enrolled as a control in a pregnancy study. The chain employs TRBV19 and TRBJ2-7; 9 bases align to TRBD1. CDR3 amino acids: CASSLRDRAYEQYF. The CDR3 DNA sequence: TGTGCCAGTAGCCTCCGGGACAGGGCGTACGAGCAGTACTTC.